The 27 T cell receptor beta chains given below trace back to one sample, sequenced in a study of metastatic and nonmetastatic thyroid tumors. Ahead of thyroid surgery, no patient had received treatment of any kind. From the PCR reads, TCRdb re-called clones with MiXCR. Among 13,000 to 15,000 clones, roughly 29% were seen once, and the ten largest hold roughly 52%. The sequenced sample was tumor tissue. The receptor source for this set is a male donor with papillary thyroid cancer or a benign thyroid nodule (not recorded which). Some clones in this sample may be carry-over from other donors' samples.

This clone has at least ten counts. V and J are TRBV9 and TRBJ2-1, with D perhaps TRBD2 (6 bases). CDR1 SGDLS and CDR2 YYNGEE come from the germline V gene. This CDR3 is 15 amino acids long. The V end lost 4 bases, the J end lost 0 bases, and 11 bases lay between the germline ends. Written as DNA, the CDR3 is TGTGCCAGCAGCCCCCGGGACTTCTCCTACAATGAGCAGTTCTTC. The encoded protein is CASSPRDFSYNEQFF.

Ten or more counts support this clone. The chain has TRBV6-1 and TRBJ2-3; 10 nucleotides align to TRBD2. Germline V gives CDR1 MNHNS, CDR2 SASEGT. The CDR3 totals 15 residues. Trimming took 4 bases from V and 1 from J; bases not matched to a gene: 2. In DNA, the CDR3 is TGTGCCAGCAGTGCTCTAGCGGGGGGCACAGATACGCAGTATTTT. This encodes CASSALAGGTDTQYF.

V is TRBV20-1 and J is TRBJ1-1; no firm D call. CDR1 and CDR2 (germline): DFQATT, SNEGSKA (reference sequence). This CDR3 spans 14 amino acids. The ends were cut back, 5 bases at V and 4 bases at J, with 17 bases in the middle. CDR3 nucleotide sequence: TGCAGTGCTGCGATGCAGGCGACGGGCACTGAAGCTTTCTTT. Translation: CSAAMQATGTEAFF.

This rearrangement joins TRBV7-2 to TRBJ2-7; D may be TRBD2 (5 bases). The CDR3 runs to 14 residues. The germline gives CDR1 SGHTA, CDR2 FQGNSA. Trimming pared 5 bases from V and 4 bases from J, leaving 15 bases between. The CDR3 coding sequence is TGTGCCAGCAGCCGACTCGCGGGTTTTTACGAGCAGTACTTC. Protein sequence: CASSRLAGFYEQYF.

This clone occurred many times. The chain joins TRBV10-3 to TRBJ1-1, with 7 bases identical to TRBD1. V lost 4 bases to trimming and J lost 2 bases; unmatched junction nucleotides: 10. Germline-derived CDR1 and CDR2 are ENHRY and SYGVKD. This CDR3 region has 16 residues. In nucleotides, the CDR3 is TGTGCCATCAGTGCAGGGGGTGAACAGGAAAACACTGAAGCTTTCTTT. Encoded protein: CAISAGGEQENTEAFF.

The sample holds many counts of this clone. The chain employs TRBV27 and TRBJ2-7; D remains unclear. Germline V gene data show CDR1 as MNHEY and CDR2 as SMNVEV (reference sequence). The CDR3 totals 13 residues. V lost 4 bases to trimming and J lost 4 bases, with 11 bases between them. The CDR3: CASSYSAAYEQYF. In DNA form, the CDR3 reads TGTGCCAGCAGTTATTCCGCGGCATACGAGCAGTACTTC.

This clone was counted a few times. V gene TRBV2 combines with J gene TRBJ1-2; the match to TRBD1 covers 8 bases. V dropped 11 bases and J dropped 0; count of bases not matched to a gene: 2. From germline, CDR1 is SNHLY and CDR2 FYNNEI. There are 12 residues in the CDR3. CDR3 coding DNA: TGTGCCTTGGGACAGGCTAACTATGGCTACACCTTC. It translates to CALGQANYGYTF.

The chain carries TRBV13 and TRBJ2-7; D perhaps matches TRBD1 (6 bases). The length of the CDR3 is 15 residues. Per the germline V gene, CDR1 is PRHDT and CDR2 is FYEKMQ (reference sequence). V was cut by 4 bases and J by 3 bases, with 16 bases left in between. The CDR3 DNA reads as TGTGCCAGCAGCTCCCGGGACATAGATCACTACGAGCAGTACTTC. This sequence encodes CASSSRDIDHYEQYF. Full variable domain (missing parts from reference TRBV13 and TRBJ2-7): AAGVIQSPRHLIKEKRETATLKCYPIPRHDTVYWYQQGPGQDPQFLISFYEKMQSDKGSIPDRFSAQQFSDYHSELNMSSLELGDSALYFCASSSRDIDHYEQYFGPGTRLTVT.

The V gene is TRBV2, the J gene TRBJ2-3; D might be TRBD2 (6 bases). Germline V gene data show CDR1 as SNHLY and CDR2 as FYNNEI. The V end lost 5 bases, the J end lost 2 bases, and 8 bases lay between the germline ends. CDR3 length: 13 amino acids. Written as DNA, the CDR3 is TGTGCCAGCAGTCTGGACTACACAGATACGCAGTATTTT. Amino acids: CASSLDYTDTQYF.

This clone was seen at least ten times. The V and J genes are TRBV10-1 and TRBJ2-5; the D gene is possibly TRBD1 (5 bases). Germline V lookup: CDR1 WNHNN, CDR2 SYGVQD (reference sequence). This CDR3 region has 14 residues. V was trimmed by 2 bases and J by 3 bases, leaving 10 bases between them. The CDR3 nucleotides read TGCGCCAGCAGTGAGGGGGCAGGAAAAGAGACCCAGTACTTC. It encodes CASSEGAGKETQYF.

This clone was detected many times. A junction boundary mismatches the germline segment, possibly from a read error. This same CDR3 is encoded by further DNA sequences in the sample. The rearrangement joins TRBV7-3 to TRBJ2-1; TRBD2 might be the D (6 bases). This CDR3 is 15 amino acids long. CDR1 is SGHTA and CDR2 is FQGTGA in the germline V gene. The CDR3 loop is CASSPLAGSPNEQFF. The CDR3 bases are TGCGCCAGCAGCCCTTTGGCGGGGTCTCCCAATGAGCAGTTCTTC. The full variable domain, with the rest looked up from reference TRBV7-3 and TRBJ2-1, is GAGVSQTPSNKVTEKGKYVELRCDPISGHTALYWYRQSLGQGPEFLIYFQGTGAADDSGLPNDRFFAVRPEGSVSTLKIQRTERGDSAVYLCASSPLAGSPNEQFFGPGTRLTVL.

This clone has a handful of counts. This chain connects TRBV6-1 to TRBJ1-2, with D unresolved. The CDR3 consists of 15 residues. The germline CDR1 and CDR2 sequences are MNHNS and SASEGT. The V gene lost 2 bases and the J gene lost 2 bases, with 12 bases spanning the gap. In DNA, the CDR3 is TGTGCCAGCAGTGAATTCTACCAGGAAAACTATGGCTACACCTTC. This codes for CASSEFYQENYGYTF.

CDR3 residues: CASSDHGQHSSPLHF. As DNA, the CDR3 is TGTGCCAGCAGTGATCACGGACAGCATAGTTCACCCCTCCACTTT. This rearrangement joins TRBV2 to TRBJ1-6; D is possibly TRBD1 (6 bases). Trimming left V 3 bases short and J 9 bases short, with 15 bases between. This CDR3 region has 15 residues. Germline V CDR1 and CDR2: SNHLY, FYNNEI.

This clone was seen many times. The chain uses TRBV10-3 and TRBJ2-3; 8 bases align to TRBD1. Germline values: CDR1 ENHRY, CDR2 SYGVKD. The CDR3 runs to 16 residues. The trim removed 5 bases at V and 0 bases at J, leaving 7 bases unmatched. The chain's CDR3 is CAISKTGVLSTDTQYF. For the CDR3, the DNA is TGTGCCATCAGTAAGACAGGGGTCCTTAGCACAGATACGCAGTATTTT.

This clone has only one observation. The chain joins TRBV9 to TRBJ2-3; 7 nucleotides match TRBD2. CDR1 is SGDLS, CDR2 YYNGEE, per germline. Trimming at V came to 3 bases and at J to 0 bases, leaving 4 bases not matched to a gene. This CDR3 is built from 15 residues. CDR3 loop: CASSEPGLSTDTQYF. The CDR3 nucleotides read TGTGCCAGCAGCGAGCCGGGACTAAGCACAGATACGCAGTATTTT.

This chain joins TRBV2 and TRBJ2-5; 10 bases fit TRBD2. Trimming removed 6 bases from V and 3 bases from J; junction bases left unmatched: 13. CDR1 SNHLY and CDR2 FYNNEI come from the germline V gene. CDR3 size: 17 residues. The CDR3 spells CASRRTWLAGEKETQYF. The CDR3 DNA sequence: TGTGCCAGCAGGCGGACGTGGCTAGCGGGAGAGAAAGAGACCCAGTACTTC. Full variable domain (missing parts from reference TRBV2 and TRBJ2-5): EPEVTQTPSHQVTQMGQEVILRCVPISNHLYFYWYRQILGQKVEFLVSFYNNEISEKSEIFDDQFSVERPDGSNFTLKIRSTKLEDSAMYFCASRRTWLAGEKETQYFGPGTRLLVL.

This clone was detected ten times or more. J is TRBJ1-2 and V is TRBV20-1, with TRBD1 identical over 9 bases. Germline trimming cut 6 bases from V and 4 bases from J; bases unmatched to any gene: 6. Looked up from germline, CDR1 is DFQATT and CDR2 is SNEGSKA (reference sequence). The CDR3 is made up of 13 amino acids. CDR3 nucleotides: TGCAGTGCCTACACGGGACAGGGCTATGGCTACACCTTC. Protein: CSAYTGQGYGYTF.

Concerning this clone itself: No conserved phenylalanine or tryptophan ends this CDR3, so it is likely a read error. The limits of the CDR3 on the DNA are not certain, so only TCRdb's listed CDR3 is given. V is TRBV28 and J is TRBJ2-7. The CDR3 totals 14 residues, both ends included. Germline-derived CDR1 and CDR2 are MDHEN and SYDVKM. The CDR3 spells CASSRSGTSYEKYL.

The CDR3 bases are TGCAGTGCTAGAGCCGGGCAGGGAAGCACAGATACGCAGTATTTT. Translating gives CSARAGQGSTDTQYF. This rearrangement joins TRBV20-1 to TRBJ2-3; TRBD1 might be the D (5 bases). Germline V CDR1 and CDR2: DFQATT, SNEGSKA (reference sequence). Trimming cost V 1 base and J 0 bases, with 11 bases left between them. This CDR3 contains 15 residues.

This clone appeared a single time. This sequence joins TRBV18 and TRBJ2-5; 9 bases line up with TRBD2. V dropped 3 bases and J dropped 4; count of bases not matched to a gene: 3. This CDR3 has 14 amino acids. Per the germline V gene, CDR1 is KGHSH and CDR2 is LQKENI. The CDR3 DNA reads as TGTGCCAGCTCACCTTTAGCGGGAGTAGAGACCCAGTACTTC. It is translated as CASSPLAGVETQYF. The entire variable domain, with the rest obtained from reference TRBV18 and TRBJ2-5, is as follows: NAGVMQNPRHLVRRRGQEARLRCSPMKGHSHVYWYRQLPEEGLKFMVYLQKENIIDESGMPKERFSAEFPKEGPSILRIQQVVRGDSAAYFCASSPLAGVETQYFGPGTRLLVL.

V and J are TRBV11-2 and TRBJ2-1, with TRBD2 matching over 7 bases. Germline V gives CDR1 SGHAT, CDR2 FQNNGV. V shed 10 bases, J shed 0 bases, and the junction held 9 bases outside the gene matches. CDR3 size: 15 residues. The CDR3 here is CATAPGLISYNEQFF. Written as DNA, the CDR3 is TGTGCCACCGCGCCGGGACTAATCTCCTACAATGAGCAGTTCTTC.

The gene calls are TRBV12-3 or TRBV12-4 and TRBJ2-5; no reliable D call. The CDR3 runs 14 residues. V gave up 6 bases and J gave up 4 bases, with 15 bases separating them. CDR3 nucleotide sequence: TGTGCCAGCAGGCTGGAGTTGGAGACAGAGACCCAGTACTTC. This gives the protein CASRLELETETQYF.

The gene calls are TRBV18 and TRBJ2-7; 9 nucleotides line up with TRBD2. The V gene end was trimmed by 2 bases and the J gene end by 5 bases; junction bases not matched to a gene: 16. This CDR3 is built from 18 residues. In germline, CDR1 is KGHSH, CDR2 LQKENI. In DNA, the CDR3 is TGTGCCAGCTCACCATCGAAAGTTGTAAGCGGGAGGTCCGACGAGCAGTACTTC. Its protein product is CASSPSKVVSGRSDEQYF. Supplemented by reference TRBV18 and TRBJ2-7, the full variable domain reads NAGVMQNPRHLVRRRGQEARLRCSPMKGHSHVYWYRQLPEEGLKFMVYLQKENIIDESGMPKERFSAEFPKEGPSILRIQQVVRGDSAAYFCASSPSKVVSGRSDEQYFGPGTRLTVT.

J is TRBJ1-2 and V is TRBV5-1; 8 bases line up with TRBD1. J gave up 8 bases and V 4 bases, and 19 bases lay outside the gene matches. The CDR3 length is 17 residues. Germline values: CDR1 SGHRS, CDR2 YFSETQ. Written as DNA, the CDR3 is TGCGCCAGCAGCCGTGGGGGTGGGACAGGTATAGTTGGCGGCTACACCTTC. Its protein is CASSRGGGTGIVGGYTF. Drawing the rest from reference TRBV5-1 and TRBJ1-2, the complete variable domain is KAGVTQTPRYLIKTRGQQVTLSCSPISGHRSVSWYQQTPGQGLQFLFEYFSETQRNKGNFPGRFSGRQFSNSRSEMNVSTLELGDSALYLCASSRGGGTGIVGGYTFGSGTRLTVV.

In nucleotides, the CDR3 is TGTGCCAGCATCCCCCCCACAGGGTCCTACGAGCAGTACTTC. It yields the protein CASIPPTGSYEQYF. This rearrangement joins TRBV13 to TRBJ2-7; possible D gene TRBD1, 6 bases. The V gene's germline CDR1 is PRHDT and CDR2 FYEKMQ (reference sequence). V lost 7 bases and J lost 1, with 14 bases in between. The CDR3 runs to 14 residues.

The rearrangement links TRBV20-1 to TRBJ2-7; 7 bases agree with TRBD1. This CDR3 comprises 14 residues. The germline gives CDR1 DFQATT, CDR2 SNEGSKA (reference sequence). V shed 0 bases, J shed 6 bases, and the junction held 8 bases outside the gene matches. The CDR3 loop reads CSARDSKGAGEQYF. The CDR3 DNA is TGCAGTGCTAGAGATTCAAAGGGGGCAGGCGAGCAGTACTTC.

This chain joins TRBV5-1 and TRBJ2-1; 11 positions match TRBD2. The V and J ends lost 0 bases and 8 bases, in that order; junction bases with no gene match: 7. The CDR3 runs 16 residues. Germline CDR1 and CDR2: SGHRS and YFSETQ. CDR3 loop: CASSLVSGRVGDEQFF. DNA of the CDR3: TGCGCCAGCAGCTTGGTTAGCGGGAGGGTTGGCGATGAGCAGTTCTTC.